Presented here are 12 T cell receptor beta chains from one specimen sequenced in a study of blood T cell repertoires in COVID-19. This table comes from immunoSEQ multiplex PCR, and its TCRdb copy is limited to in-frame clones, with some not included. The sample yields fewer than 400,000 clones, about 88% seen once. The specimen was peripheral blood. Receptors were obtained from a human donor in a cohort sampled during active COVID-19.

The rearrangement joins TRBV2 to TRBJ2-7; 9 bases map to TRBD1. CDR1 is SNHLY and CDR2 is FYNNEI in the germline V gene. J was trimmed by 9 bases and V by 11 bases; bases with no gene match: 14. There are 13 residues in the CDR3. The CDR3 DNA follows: TGTGCCGTACGGACAGGGGTTTTACTCGGGCAGTACTTC. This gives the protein CAVRTGVLLGQYF.

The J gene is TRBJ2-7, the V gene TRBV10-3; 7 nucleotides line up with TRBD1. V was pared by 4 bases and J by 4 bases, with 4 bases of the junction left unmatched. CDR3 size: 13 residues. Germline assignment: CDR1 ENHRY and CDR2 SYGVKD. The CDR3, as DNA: TGTGCCATCAGTGCGGACAGGCTTTACGAGCAGTACTTC. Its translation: CAISADRLYEQYF.

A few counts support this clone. CDR3 residues: CASSSRLAGYVGTGELFF. In DNA form, the CDR3 reads TGCGCCAGCAGCTCGAGACTAGCGGGATATGTTGGCACCGGGGAGCTGTTTTTT. The chain couples TRBV5-1 to TRBJ2-2, with 11 bases aligning to TRBD2. Germline assignment: CDR1 SGHRS and CDR2 YFSETQ. The CDR3 is 18 residues long. With V trimmed by 3 bases and J by 4 bases, 11 bases remained unmatched. The full variable domain, its missing parts supplied by reference TRBV5-1 and TRBJ2-2, is KAGVTQTPRYLIKTRGQQVTLSCSPISGHRSVSWYQQTPGQGLQFLFEYFSETQRNKGNFPGRFSGRQFSNSRSEMNVSTLELGDSALYLCASSSRLAGYVGTGELFFGEGSRLTVL.

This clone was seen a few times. The CDR3 region has the DNA TGTGCCAGCAGTTGGGGAGGGGCAACCTACAATGAGCAGTTCTTC. Its translation is CASSWGGATYNEQFF. The chain carries TRBV5-5 and TRBJ2-1; 7 nucleotides match TRBD2. The CDR3 covers 15 residues. The germline V gene has CDR1 SGHKS and CDR2 YYEKEE (reference sequence). J gave up 2 bases and V 5 bases, and 7 bases lay outside the gene matches.

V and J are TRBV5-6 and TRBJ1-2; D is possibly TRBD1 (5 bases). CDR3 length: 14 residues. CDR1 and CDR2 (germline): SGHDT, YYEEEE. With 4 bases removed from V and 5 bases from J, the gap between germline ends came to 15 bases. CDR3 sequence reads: CASSLRRDLYGYTF. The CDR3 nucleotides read TGTGCCAGCAGCCTTAGACGGGACTTATATGGCTACACCTTC.

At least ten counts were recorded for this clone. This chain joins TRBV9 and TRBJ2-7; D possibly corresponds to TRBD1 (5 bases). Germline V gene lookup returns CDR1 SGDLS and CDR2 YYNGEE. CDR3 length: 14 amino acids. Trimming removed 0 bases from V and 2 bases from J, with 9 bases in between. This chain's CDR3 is CASSVEGFPYEQYF. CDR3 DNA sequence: TGTGCCAGCAGCGTAGAGGGGTTCCCCTACGAGCAGTACTTC.

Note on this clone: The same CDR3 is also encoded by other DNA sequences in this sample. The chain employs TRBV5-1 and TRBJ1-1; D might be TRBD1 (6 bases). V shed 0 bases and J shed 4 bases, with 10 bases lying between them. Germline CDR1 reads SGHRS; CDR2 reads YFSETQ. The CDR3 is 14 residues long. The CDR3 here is CASSLGGGSTEAFF. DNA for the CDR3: TGCGCCAGCAGCTTGGGAGGGGGTAGCACTGAAGCTTTCTTT.

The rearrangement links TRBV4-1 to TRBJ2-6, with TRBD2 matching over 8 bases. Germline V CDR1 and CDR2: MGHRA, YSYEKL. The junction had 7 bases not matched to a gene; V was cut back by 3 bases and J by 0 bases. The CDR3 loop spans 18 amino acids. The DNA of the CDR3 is TGCGCCAGCAGCCAGGGTGCGGGGGGAACCTCTGGGGCCAACGTCCTGACTTTC. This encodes CASSQGAGGTSGANVLTF.

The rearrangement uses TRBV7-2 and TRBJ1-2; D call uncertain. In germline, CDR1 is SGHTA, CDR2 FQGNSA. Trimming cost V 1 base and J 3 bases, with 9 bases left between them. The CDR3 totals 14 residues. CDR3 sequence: CASSLDQAYYGYTF. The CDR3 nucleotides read TGTGCCAGCAGCTTAGACCAGGCCTACTATGGCTACACCTTC.

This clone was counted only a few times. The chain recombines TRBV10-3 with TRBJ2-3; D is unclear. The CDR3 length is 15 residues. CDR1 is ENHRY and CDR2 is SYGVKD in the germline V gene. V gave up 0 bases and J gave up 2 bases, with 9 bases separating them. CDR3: CAISESQHITDTQYF. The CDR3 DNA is TGTGCCATCAGTGAGTCCCAACATATCACAGATACGCAGTATTTT.

The DNA of the CDR3 is TGCAGTGCTAGTAGTCGAGGGCCGGGAGTAAGAGCCCAGCATTTT. Translation: CSASSRGPGVRAQHF. V is TRBV20-1 and J is TRBJ1-5, with unresolved D. The germline V gene has CDR1 DFQATT and CDR2 SNEGSKA (reference sequence). The CDR3 is 15 residues long. V was cut by 3 bases and J by 11 bases, with 23 bases left in between.

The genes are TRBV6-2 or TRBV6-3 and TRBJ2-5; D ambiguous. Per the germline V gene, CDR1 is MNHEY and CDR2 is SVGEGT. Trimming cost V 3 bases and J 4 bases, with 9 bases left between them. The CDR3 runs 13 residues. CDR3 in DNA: TGTGCCAGCAGTTATGAGCTGTTAGAGACCCAGTACTTC. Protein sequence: CASSYELLETQYF.